This entry lists 2 T cell receptor beta chains sequenced from one sample in a study of vaccination and CD4 T cells after COVID-19 (dated by TCRdb to between 2021 and 2024). Receptors were amplified or captured by PCR. The instrument was an Illumina iSeq 100. DNA from cultured CD4+ T cells underwent TCR sequencing with the Oncomine TCR Beta short-read assay at the Johns Hopkins FTIC core. The public reads were quality trimmed at Q25 with fastp and then assembled into clones with MiXCR by TCRdb, keeping productive beta chains. One record per CDR3 amino acid sequence lists the most common genes and DNA. Counted in this sample were around 10,000 distinct CDR3 sequences; approximately 73% of them appeared once. Around 7.7% of the sample lies in the top ten. These receptors have no identified antigens. The treatment or condition label on this specimen signifies: approximately 9-day PBMC culture with coronavirus spike peptide pools or control peptides (ViraFEST assay).

The sample comprised CD4+ T cells from blood, cultured in vitro. All receptors derive from a human donor who had recovered from COVID-19.

This clonotype was recorded only once. The gene calls are TRBV7-6 and TRBJ2-5; 11 bases map to TRBD1. The CDR3 spans 16 residues. Germline-derived CDR1 and CDR2 are SGHVS and FNYEAQ. The V segment lost 2 bases and the J segment 5 bases; nucleotides outside the gene matches: 7. The CDR3 here is CASSLLPGTGGETQYF. Here the CDR3 DNA reads TGTGCCAGCAGCTTATTACCCGGGACAGGGGGGGAGACCCAGTACTTC.

The chain carries TRBV6-1 and TRBJ1-1; 9 bases fit TRBD1. Germline assignment: CDR1 MNHNS and CDR2 SASEGT. The CDR3 contains 13 residues. V lost 6 bases to trimming and J lost 5 bases; unmatched junction nucleotides: 4. DNA of the CDR3: TGTGCCAGCAGGGCGACAGGGGGGACTGAAGCTTTCTTT. Translated: CASRATGGTEAFF.